The 31 T cell receptor beta chains reported below all come from one sample, sequenced in a study of beta chain features in type 1 diabetes. Every isolated RNA sample was fully reverse transcribed, so sequencing captured expressed TCRB transcripts. Some clones are missing from TCRdb's copy, which holds only in-frame ones; the method was immunoSEQ multiplex PCR. Here the sample spans some 230,000 clones, around 9.6% being singletons. Sequenced: naive CD4+ T cells from blood. These TCRs come from a woman aged 18 to 35 in good health.

This clone was seen only a few times. In DNA form, the CDR3 reads TGTGCCAGTAGTATGCTAGTCACCAACTATGGCTACACCTTC. Translation gives CASSMLVTNYGYTF. The chain carries TRBV19 and TRBJ1-2; D not resolved. The CDR3 extends over 14 amino acids. V lost 3 bases and J 2 bases, leaving 10 bases between the germline ends. CDR1 and CDR2 from the germline V gene are LNHDA and SQIVND (reference sequence). The whole variable domain, remainder taken from reference TRBV19 and TRBJ1-2, is DGGITQSPKYLFRKEGQNVTLSCEQNLNHDAMYWYRQDPGQGLRLIYYSQIVNDFQKGDIAEGYSVSREKKESFPLTVTSAQKNPTAFYLCASSMLVTNYGYTFGSGTRLTVV.

The V call is TRBV7-3, the J call TRBJ2-5, with 7 bases lining up with TRBD1. There are 13 residues in the CDR3. Germline CDR1 is SGHTA and CDR2 is FQGTGA. With V trimmed by 5 bases and J by 5 bases, 5 bases remained unmatched. This CDR3 is CASSVGTAETQYF. DNA for the CDR3: TGTGCCAGCAGCGTCGGGACAGCGGAGACCCAGTACTTC.

This clone was counted only a few times. The rearrangement joins TRBV5-1 to TRBJ2-7, with 9 bases that match TRBD1. With 1 base clipped from V and 7 bases from J, the junction kept 6 bases outside the gene matches. Germline CDR1 is SGHRS and CDR2 is YFSETQ. The CDR3 length is 14 residues. The CDR3 region is CASSLSGQGIEQYF. For the CDR3, the DNA is TGCGCCAGCAGCTTGTCGGGACAGGGTATTGAGCAGTACTTC.

A remark on this clone: The sample carries other DNA sequences with the same CDR3. CDR3 protein: CASSPGQGNYGYTF. In DNA, the CDR3 is TGTGCCAGCAGCCCAGGACAGGGAAACTATGGCTACACCTTC. The chain combines TRBV9 with TRBJ1-2; 8 bases line up with TRBD1. The CDR3 has 14 residues. Unmatched junction bases numbered 4, after V lost 4 bases and J lost 2 bases. The germline V gene has CDR1 SGDLS and CDR2 YYNGEE.

This clone was seen a few times. J is TRBJ1-5 and V is TRBV30; the D gene is possibly TRBD1 (6 bases). This CDR3 contains 14 residues. The germline V and J ends were trimmed by 3 bases and 3 bases, with 12 bases remaining between them. Per the germline V gene, CDR1 is GTSNPN and CDR2 is SVGIG (reference sequence). The CDR3 loop reads CAWRTGGPNQPQHF. For the CDR3, the DNA is TGTGCCTGGAGAACGGGGGGCCCCAATCAGCCCCAGCATTTT.

This clone was picked up a small number of times. CDR3 region: CASSSEPGNEQFF. The DNA of the CDR3 is TGTGCCAGCAGCTCCGAACCGGGGAATGAGCAGTTCTTC. V is TRBV5-6 and J is TRBJ2-1, with D possibly TRBD2 on 5 matching bases. V gave up 3 bases and J gave up 7 bases, with 11 bases separating them. This CDR3 spans 13 amino acids. Germline CDR1 SGHDT, CDR2 YYEEEE.

The chain carries TRBV6-1 and TRBJ2-7; TRBD1 matches at 8 bases. The CDR3 runs to 14 residues. Trimming at V came to 5 bases and at J to 2 bases, leaving 5 bases not matched to a gene. Germline CDR1 reads MNHNS; CDR2 reads SASEGT. CDR3 nucleotide sequence: TGTGCCAGCAGTTCCTGGACAGGGACCTACGAGCAGTACTTC. Residues: CASSSWTGTYEQYF.

The V call is TRBV5-1, the J call TRBJ2-7, with TRBD2 as a possible D gene (6 bases). The V end lost 1 base, the J end lost 4 bases, and 12 bases lay between the germline ends. From germline, CDR1 is SGHRS and CDR2 YFSETQ. The CDR3 sequence is 14 residues long. CDR3 region: CASSLTREGYEQYF. The CDR3 DNA sequence: TGCGCCAGCAGCTTGACGCGGGAAGGGTACGAGCAGTACTTC.

The chain joins TRBV6-5 to TRBJ1-1, with D possibly TRBD1 on 5 matching bases. There are 13 residues in the CDR3. Per germline, CDR1 MNHEY and CDR2 SVGAGI. The V end was cut by 7 bases, the J end by 3 bases, with 12 bases between. The CDR3 region is CASTGPGDTEAFF. The CDR3 nucleotides are TGTGCCAGCACCGGTCCGGGGGACACTGAAGCTTTCTTT.

This clone has just a few counts. The same CDR3 is also encoded by other DNA sequences in this sample. The chain links TRBV9 to TRBJ2-7, with a tentative D call TRBD2 (6 bases). The germline gives CDR1 SGDLS, CDR2 YYNGEE. V was clipped by 0 bases and J by 1 base, with 8 bases between them. The CDR3 totals 14 residues. Here the CDR3 reads CASSVAGASYEQYF. The CDR3 nucleotides read TGTGCCAGCAGCGTAGCGGGAGCGTCCTACGAGCAGTACTTC. Using reference TRBV9 and TRBJ2-7 for the parts outside the CDR3, the full variable domain is DSGVTQTPKHLITATGQRVTLRCSPRSGDLSVYWYQQSLDQGLQFLIQYYNGEERAKGNILERFSAQQFPDLHSELNLSSLELGDSALYFCASSVAGASYEQYFGPGTRLTVT.

The chain carries TRBV5-1 and TRBJ1-4, with 7 bases aligning to TRBD1. Germline V CDR1 and CDR2: SGHRS, YFSETQ. The CDR3 length is 17 residues. V shed 3 bases, J shed 3 bases, and the junction held 11 bases outside the gene matches. The CDR3 nucleotides are TGCGCCAGCAGCTGGGCCCCACCGGGACAGCCTAATGAAAAACTGTTTTTT. It translates to CASSWAPPGQPNEKLFF. The full variable domain, completed using reference TRBV5-1 and TRBJ1-4, is KAGVTQTPRYLIKTRGQQVTLSCSPISGHRSVSWYQQTPGQGLQFLFEYFSETQRNKGNFPGRFSGRQFSNSRSEMNVSTLELGDSALYLCASSWAPPGQPNEKLFFGSGTQLSVL.

The chain recombines TRBV6-1 with TRBJ2-7; 9 bases line up with TRBD2. This CDR3 is built from 16 residues. CDR1 is MNHNS, CDR2 SASEGT, per germline. V trimming: 3 bases; J trimming: 2 bases; junction bases outside the gene matches: 8. The CDR3 region has the DNA TGTGCCAGCAGTGACTATAGCGGGGGCGGACCCTACGAGCAGTACTTC. As protein: CASSDYSGGGPYEQYF.

This clone was observed a handful of times. The chain joins TRBV5-1 to TRBJ1-5; D might be TRBD1 (5 bases). The CDR3 totals 15 residues. The germline CDR1 and CDR2 sequences are SGHRS and YFSETQ. The V end lost 4 bases, the J end lost 3 bases, and 14 bases lay between the germline ends. DNA for the CDR3: TGCGCCAGCAGCCCCTCCGACAGTAACAATCAGCCCCAGCATTTT. Residues: CASSPSDSNNQPQHF.

This chain joins TRBV5-1 and TRBJ1-1; D ambiguous. Trimming left V 0 bases short and J 0 bases short, with 9 bases between. This CDR3 comprises 15 residues. From germline, CDR1 is SGHRS and CDR2 YFSETQ. This CDR3 is CASSLDQLVNTEAFF. CDR3 coding DNA: TGCGCCAGCAGCTTGGATCAACTTGTGAACACTGAAGCTTTCTTT.

This clone has more than one count but fewer than ten. The chain combines TRBV5-6 with TRBJ2-2; D perhaps matches TRBD1 (6 bases). Germline V gene data show CDR1 as SGHDT and CDR2 as YYEEEE. The CDR3 extends over 15 amino acids. V lost 0 bases, J lost 4 bases, and 10 bases lay in between. The CDR3 DNA sequence: TGTGCCAGCAGCTTGGTCGTCAGGGGCACCGGGGAGCTGTTTTTT. Translated: CASSLVVRGTGELFF.

This clone was observed a handful of times. The CDR3 region has the DNA TGTGCCAGCAGCGCAAGGGGTTCACAAGAGACCCAGTACTTC. It translates to CASSARGSQETQYF. This chain connects TRBV9 to TRBJ2-5; weak D call: TRBD1 (5 bases). With 3 bases removed from V and 2 bases from J, the gap between germline ends came to 11 bases. The CDR3 consists of 14 residues. Germline lookup yields CDR1 SGDLS and CDR2 YYNGEE.

This clone has a handful of counts. In DNA, the CDR3 is TGTGCCAGCAGTTCAGACCCCCTTCTGGGCCAGTTCTTC. The encoded protein is CASSSDPLLGQFF. The V call is TRBV2, the J call TRBJ2-1; D gene ambiguous. This CDR3 has 13 amino acids. V shed 5 bases and J shed 13 bases, with 18 bases lying between them. Germline CDR1 reads SNHLY; CDR2 reads FYNNEI. Drawing the rest from reference TRBV2 and TRBJ2-1, the complete variable domain is EPEVTQTPSHQVTQMGQEVILRCVPISNHLYFYWYRQILGQKVEFLVSFYNNEISEKSEIFDDQFSVERPDGSNFTLKIRSTKLEDSAMYFCASSSDPLLGQFFGPGTRLTVL.

The rearrangement joins TRBV2 to TRBJ2-3; 7 bases match TRBD2. The CDR3 loop spans 14 amino acids. Looked up from germline, CDR1 is SNHLY and CDR2 is FYNNEI. Trimming at V came to 8 bases and at J to 5 bases, leaving 10 bases not matched to a gene. CDR3 bases: TGTGCCAGCTGGTGGTGGGAGGGCGAAGATACGCAGTATTTT. The encoded protein is CASWWWEGEDTQYF.

This clone was counted between two and nine times. The gene calls are TRBV30 and TRBJ2-1; 12 bases align to TRBD1. There are 15 residues in the CDR3. Trimming cost V 4 bases and J 12 bases; bases outside gene matches: 13. The germline V gene has CDR1 GTSNPN and CDR2 SVGIG (reference sequence). The CDR3 protein is CAWTIPGQGARGQFF. The CDR3 region has the DNA TGTGCCTGGACAATTCCGGGACAGGGGGCAAGAGGGCAGTTCTTC.

The chain couples TRBV7-9 to TRBJ2-2; D might be TRBD2 (5 bases). V dropped 4 bases and J dropped 2 bases, with 11 bases sitting between them. The CDR3 length is 15 residues. The germline CDR1 and CDR2 sequences are SEHNR and FQNEAQ (reference sequence). In nucleotides, the CDR3 is TGTGCCAGCAGCTCGGTCAGCGGAAACACCGGGGAGCTGTTTTTT. It is translated as CASSSVSGNTGELFF.

The chain carries TRBV15 and TRBJ2-7, with 13 bases matching TRBD2. V shed 0 bases, J shed 5 bases, and the junction held 7 bases outside the gene matches. The CDR3 is 17 amino acids. Germline V gene data show CDR1 as LNHNV and CDR2 as YYDKDF (reference sequence). The CDR3 DNA reads as TGTGCCACCAGCAGAGAGCGGACTAGCGGGAGTACCCACGAGCAGTACTTC. Translating gives CATSRERTSGSTHEQYF.

The V gene is TRBV5-1, the J gene TRBJ1-1; D perhaps matches TRBD1 (6 bases). The CDR3 has 14 amino acids. V lost 0 bases, J lost 5 bases, and 11 bases lay in between. Germline V gene lookup returns CDR1 SGHRS and CDR2 YFSETQ. The CDR3 DNA is TGCGCCAGCAGCTTGGTAGGGGGGGATACTGAAGCTTTCTTT. It specifies CASSLVGGDTEAFF.

The sample holds a few counts of this clone. The chain combines TRBV4-1 with TRBJ2-6, with 9 bases lining up with TRBD1. After removal of 4 bases from V and 4 bases from J, the junction contained 11 bases not matched to a gene. Germline V gene data show CDR1 as MGHRA and CDR2 as YSYEKL. This CDR3 contains 18 residues. In DNA, the CDR3 is TGCGCCAGCAGCCGACTACCCGGGACAGGGACCGGGGCCAACGTCCTGACTTTC. This sequence encodes CASSRLPGTGTGANVLTF.

This clone was counted between two and nine times. The V call is TRBV5-6, the J call TRBJ1-6, with TRBD1 as a possible D gene (6 bases). With 4 bases removed from V and 11 bases from J, the gap between germline ends came to 13 bases. There are 13 residues in the CDR3. Germline V gives CDR1 SGHDT, CDR2 YYEEEE. CDR3 loop: CASSPQGMAPLHF. For the CDR3, the DNA is TGTGCCAGCAGCCCTCAGGGGATGGCACCCCTCCACTTT.

The sample holds many counts of this clone. The V and J genes are TRBV28 and TRBJ2-2, with D unclear. Germline lookup yields CDR1 MDHEN and CDR2 SYDVKM. Trimming took off 5 bases at V and 2 bases at J, with 9 bases between the two ends. The length of the CDR3 is 14 residues. This chain's CDR3 is CASSHSTNTGELFF. CDR3 nucleotide sequence: TGTGCCAGCAGTCACAGCACTAACACCGGGGAGCTGTTTTTT.

This clone has a handful of counts. The chain uses TRBV5-1 and TRBJ2-5, with 9 bases fitting TRBD2. J was trimmed by 2 bases and V by 3 bases; bases with no gene match: 8. The CDR3 covers 16 residues. CDR1 is SGHRS, CDR2 YFSETQ, per germline. The CDR3: CASSSTWAGGQETQYF. DNA of the CDR3: TGCGCCAGCAGCTCCACCTGGGCGGGGGGGCAAGAGACCCAGTACTTC.

This clone was counted many times. The chain recombines TRBV7-9 with TRBJ1-1; D is unclear. CDR1 and CDR2 from the germline V gene are SEHNR and FQNEAQ (reference sequence). The CDR3 loop spans 11 amino acids. Trimming removed 3 bases from V and 4 bases from J, with 3 bases in between. CDR3 loop: CASSLSTEAFF. The CDR3 nucleotides are TGTGCCAGCAGCTTGAGCACTGAAGCTTTCTTT.

This clone was observed a handful of times. CDR3: CAWSPRRLARSTDTQYF. CDR3 nucleotide sequence: TGTGCCTGGAGTCCCCGACGACTAGCCCGTAGCACAGATACGCAGTATTTT. V gene TRBV30 combines with J gene TRBJ2-3, with 7 bases aligning to TRBD2. CDR1 and CDR2 from the germline V gene are GTSNPN and SVGIG (reference sequence). The CDR3 has 17 amino acids. The V gene end was trimmed by 2 bases and the J gene end by 0 bases; junction bases not matched to a gene: 11.

The rearrangement uses TRBV29-1 and TRBJ2-5, with 7 bases identical to TRBD1. Trimming removed 0 bases from V and 2 bases from J; junction bases left unmatched: 3. Germline CDR1 and CDR2: SQVTM and ANQGSEA. This CDR3 spans 14 amino acids. Written as DNA, the CDR3 is TGCAGCGTTGAAGATAGGGGGCGGCAAGAGACCCAGTACTTC. Translation: CSVEDRGRQETQYF.

This clone was recorded at least ten times. The chain uses TRBV5-4 and TRBJ2-5, with D possibly TRBD2 on 5 matching bases. Looked up from germline, CDR1 is SGHNT and CDR2 is YYREEE (reference sequence). The CDR3 covers 13 residues. V was trimmed by 4 bases and J by 5 bases, leaving 12 bases between them. DNA of the CDR3: TGTGCCAGCAGCGCTCTAGCTACGGAGACCCAGTACTTC. Amino acid sequence: CASSALATETQYF.

This clone appeared a few times. The chain carries TRBV7-2 and TRBJ2-3, with D tentatively TRBD1 (6 bases). This CDR3 spans 16 amino acids. Germline V gene sequence: CDR1 SGHTA, CDR2 FQGNSA. The V gene lost 5 bases and the J gene lost 0 bases, with 15 bases spanning the gap. The CDR3: CASSEGTSPSTDTQYF. In nucleotides, the CDR3 is TGTGCCAGCAGCGAGGGGACATCCCCTAGCACAGATACGCAGTATTTT.